This record looks at one TCR beta chain sequence and its context. No cognate antigen has been identified for it. No much larger clone is present one base from it, and per-base qualities are unavailable. The data are from a study of blood T cell repertoires in COVID-19 (dated by TCRdb to 2020 to 2022). Study-wide context: Samples from collaborators originated in the United States, Italy and Spain and spanned both the acute and convalescent phases of COVID-19. The prospective study material was composed of cDNA or gDNA derived from T cells, B-cell-depleted T cells, or PBMCs. The dataset comprised deeply sampled blood TCRbeta repertoires from subjects exposed to, actively infected with, or recovered from COVID-19. Where available, HLA class I and class II types were taken from metadata supplied by the sample provider and were not determined by assay-based typing. Nearly every sample came with metadata listing a de-identified subject ID, COVID-19 status, age in years and sex. The repertoires were made available in a free public database intended to serve as a resource for research on the immune response to SARS-CoV-2. Samples came from the ongoing ImmuneRACE study (first 160 participants) plus 1,254 subjects from 6 global collaborators.

Participants in the prospective study were enrolled through a virtual design, were aged roughly 18 to 100 years, and lived in roughly 26 United States geographic areas. In the prospective study, participants were assigned to cohorts based on the clinical history participants reported in a screening survey and a study questionnaire. Recovered participants in ImmuneRACE Cohort 3 were defined by two consecutive negative NP/OP PCR tests, clearance by a healthcare professional, or resolution of symptoms. Mobile phlebotomists in the prospective study collected whole blood, serum and a nasopharyngeal or oropharyngeal swab from every participant. Additional blood draws and questionnaires over an approximately 2-month period could optionally be provided by prospective study participants. Blood samples from the prospective study were shipped frozen or at room temperature prior to DNA extraction. Reading from cysteine to phenylalanine, the CDR3 counts 14 amino acids. The kept DNA is CDR3 alone, 42 bases in frame from the first base. Relative to germline, V is missing 6 bases and J is missing 6 bases, with 8 bases of the junction outside any gene match. CDR1 ENHRY and CDR2 SYGVKD were looked up in the germline V gene.

The immunoSEQ Assay, a bias-controlled multiplex PCR, was used to amplify TCRbeta CDR3 regions from genomic DNA. In the authors' own workflow: The number of nucleated cells in each sample was estimated by amplification of reference gene primers within the assay. To quantify the absolute abundance of each unique TCRbeta CDR3 rearrangement, sequence reads were collapsed and filtered. Productive Simpson clonality was computed per sample as the square root of Simpson's diversity index over productive rearrangements. Drawn from immuneACCESS, this table holds only the in-frame rearrangements with V and J called that TCRdb kept. Clones are partly lost; checked studies trace under half to an unresolved V gene and leave the rest unexplained. The DNA was the basis for D and trimming; V, J and clone size are from that table. Present in this sample are 200,000 to 250,000 clones, over 80% of which were seen just once. Clones ranked in the top ten supply approximately 2% of the sample.

Findings and caveats that apply to the study as a whole: How much clinical and demographic metadata was included differed by source and by participant, and the metadata was provided uncurated.

The chain was built from TRBV10-3 and TRBJ2-7, with 10 junctional bases fitting TRBD1. Material for sequencing was PBMCs or T cells enriched from blood (not recorded which). The receptor was isolated from a woman younger than 35 who had recovered from COVID-19. The CDR3 here reads CAISRTGQGREQYF. The DNA reads as follows: TGTGCCATCAGCAGAACGGGACAGGGGCGCGAGCAGTACTTC.